One and the same sample provided the 23 T cell receptor beta chains below, sequenced in a study of CD8+ T cells in alopecia areata. The treatment is: oral pan-JAK inhibitor, 5-10 mg twice daily. Isolated RNA was reverse transcribed into cDNA used as the sequencing template. The repertoire was sequenced with immunoSEQ multiplex PCR; TCRdb's copy has only in-frame clones and lacks some. Of 170,000 or so clones in the sample, 50% to 70% were seen once. Here the sequenced sample was CD4+ T cells sorted from blood, taken at week 4, from a patient treated with tofacitinib. These receptors originate from a human donor with alopecia areata.

This chain connects TRBV29-1 to TRBJ1-2; D might be TRBD1 (6 bases). Germline CDR1 reads SQVTM; CDR2 reads ANQGSEA. This CDR3 has 15 residues. Trimming removed 4 bases from V and 8 bases from J, with 23 bases in between. In nucleotides, the CDR3 is TGCAGCGTTGCTAGGGACACGATGGGGTTTCGAGGCTACACCTTC. It is translated as CSVARDTMGFRGYTF. Supplemented by reference TRBV29-1 and TRBJ1-2, the full variable domain reads SAVISQKPSRDICQRGTSLTIQCQVDSQVTMMFWYRQQPGQSLTLIATANQGSEATYESGFVIDKFPISRPNLTFSTLTVSNMSPEDSSIYLCSVARDTMGFRGYTFGSGTRLTVV.

The chain recombines TRBV29-1 with TRBJ1-1; no clear D gene. The CDR3 runs to 11 residues. From germline, CDR1 is SQVTM and CDR2 ANQGSEA. The V and J ends lost 5 bases and 3 bases respectively, with 7 bases between them. Here the CDR3 DNA reads TGCAGCGTTACTCCGGACACTGAAGCTTTCTTT. It specifies CSVTPDTEAFF.

The chain links TRBV2 to TRBJ1-1; 8 bases agree with TRBD1. The CDR3 loop spans 15 amino acids. Germline CDR1 SNHLY, CDR2 FYNNEI. J was trimmed by 1 base and V by 3 bases; bases with no gene match: 4. The CDR3 DNA follows: TGTGCCAGCAGTGACCTGGGACAGGCGAACACTGAAGCTTTCTTT. It codes for CASSDLGQANTEAFF.

The chain is built from TRBV7-3 and TRBJ2-3; D might be TRBD2 (6 bases). Per the germline V gene, CDR1 is SGHTA and CDR2 is FQGTGA. CDR3 size: 15 residues. The V end was cut by 2 bases, the J end by 2 bases, with 11 bases between. The CDR3 DNA reads TGTGCCAGCAGCTTAGCGGGGAAAACCACAGATACGCAGTATTTT. Amino acids: CASSLAGKTTDTQYF.

V and J are TRBV6-1 and TRBJ2-6, with unresolved D. CDR1 MNHNS and CDR2 SASEGT come from the germline V gene. The CDR3 extends over 15 amino acids. The germline V and J ends were trimmed by 3 bases and 3 bases, with 9 bases remaining between them. CDR3 DNA sequence: TGTGCCAGCAGTGAGGCGGAGCATGGGGCCAACGTCCTGACTTTC. Protein product: CASSEAEHGANVLTF.

This rearrangement joins TRBV6-5 to TRBJ1-2, with D maybe TRBD1 (6 bases). CDR1 is MNHEY and CDR2 is SVGAGI in the germline V gene. The CDR3 extends over 13 amino acids. V gave up 6 bases and J gave up 4 bases, with 12 bases separating them. The CDR3 nucleotides read TGTGCCAGCAGGCCTACAGGGTCCTATGGCTACACCTTC. This codes for CASRPTGSYGYTF.

About this clone: The same CDR3 can be traced to other DNA sequences in this sample. CDR3 region: CSARDLNTEAFF. The DNA of the CDR3 is TGCAGCGCCAGGGACCTCAACACTGAAGCTTTCTTT. This chain links TRBV29-1 with TRBJ1-1; D is possibly TRBD1 (5 bases). The CDR3 is 12 residues long. Trimming took 7 bases from V and 2 from J, leaving 11 bases between them. Per the germline V gene, CDR1 is SQVTM and CDR2 is ANQGSEA.

The rearrangement joins TRBV7-9 to TRBJ2-6, with D tentatively TRBD1 or TRBD2 (6 bases each). The germline V gene has CDR1 SEHNR and CDR2 FQNEAQ (reference sequence). Trimming left V 8 bases short and J 1 base short, with 9 bases between. CDR3 size: 14 residues. The CDR3 loop is CASGGGSGANVLTF. CDR3 in DNA: TGTGCCAGCGGAGGGGGGTCTGGGGCCAACGTCCTGACTTTC.

The chain combines TRBV6-5 with TRBJ1-2; TRBD1 might be the D (6 bases). V was shortened by 0 bases and J by 4 bases, with 12 bases between the two germline ends. This CDR3 spans 15 amino acids. Germline values: CDR1 MNHEY, CDR2 SVGAGI. The CDR3 spells CASSYSNSGAYGYTF. Here the CDR3 DNA reads TGTGCCAGCAGTTACTCGAATTCAGGGGCCTATGGCTACACCTTC.

This clone was observed a handful of times. The gene calls are TRBV29-1 and TRBJ1-2; maybe TRBD1 (5 bases). Germline V lookup: CDR1 SQVTM, CDR2 ANQGSEA. V lost 3 bases to trimming and J lost 0 bases, with 11 bases between them. The CDR3 runs to 14 residues. The CDR3 nucleotides are TGCAGCGTTGACTGGGGCAGTACTAACTATGGCTACACCTTC. Its protein is CSVDWGSTNYGYTF.

The chain couples TRBV6-5 to TRBJ1-2; the D gene is possibly TRBD1 (5 bases). The CDR3 length is 16 residues. The V and J ends lost 0 bases and 6 bases respectively, with 17 bases between them. Per the germline V gene, CDR1 is MNHEY and CDR2 is SVGAGI. This chain's CDR3 is CASSYSPGTVTHGYTF. DNA for the CDR3: TGTGCCAGCAGTTACTCCCCCGGGACGGTCACCCATGGCTACACCTTC.

Regarding this clone: Different DNA sequences within this sample yield the same CDR3. The J gene is TRBJ2-3, the V gene TRBV9, with D possibly being TRBD1 or TRBD2 (5 bases each). Germline CDR1 reads SGDLS; CDR2 reads YYNGEE. This CDR3 is 13 amino acids long. Trimming took 7 bases from V and 0 from J, leaving 9 bases between them. The CDR3 sequence is CASGGISTDTQYF. CDR3 coding DNA: TGTGCCAGCGGGGGTATAAGCACAGATACGCAGTATTTT.

This chain connects TRBV19 to TRBJ2-7, with no clear D. The CDR3 has 13 residues. From germline, CDR1 is LNHDA and CDR2 SQIVND (reference sequence). V lost 3 bases to trimming and J lost 2 bases, with 8 bases between them. The CDR3 region is CASSIGTAYEQYF. CDR3 sequence (DNA): TGTGCCAGTAGTATTGGCACAGCCTACGAGCAGTACTTC. Full variable domain (outside the CDR3, taken from reference TRBV19 and TRBJ2-7): DGGITQSPKYLFRKEGQNVTLSCEQNLNHDAMYWYRQDPGQGLRLIYYSQIVNDFQKGDIAEGYSVSREKKESFPLTVTSAQKNPTAFYLCASSIGTAYEQYFGPGTRLTVT.

V usage is TRBV18 and J usage is TRBJ2-7; 7 bases fit TRBD1. Germline V gives CDR1 KGHSH, CDR2 LQKENI. Unmatched junction bases numbered 4, after V lost 1 base and J lost 7 bases. The CDR3 is 13 residues long. The CDR3 region has the DNA TGTGCCAGCTCACCACAGGGGGCGGGTGAGCAGTACTTC. Amino acid sequence: CASSPQGAGEQYF.

The rearrangement uses TRBV6-1 and TRBJ2-7; D is ambiguous. Germline CDR1 is MNHNS and CDR2 is SASEGT. V lost 8 bases to trimming and J lost 2 bases, with 4 bases between them. CDR3 length: 10 residues. The CDR3 region is CASRTYEQYF. The CDR3 DNA sequence: TGTGCCAGCCGTACCTACGAGCAGTACTTC.

The CDR3 region has the DNA TGTGCCACCAGCAGCTCCACAGCGCCCTGGGATGGCTACACCTTC. It codes for CATSSSTAPWDGYTF. The chain links TRBV15 to TRBJ1-2; no clear D. Trimming cost V 3 bases and J 6 bases, with 17 bases left between them. This CDR3 has 15 residues. In germline, CDR1 is LNHNV, CDR2 YYDKDF (reference sequence). Using reference TRBV15 and TRBJ1-2 for the parts outside the CDR3, the full variable domain is DAMVIQNPRYQVTQFGKPVTLSCSQTLNHNVMYWYQQKSSQAPKLLFHYYDKDFNNEADTPDNFQSRRPNTSFCFLDIRSPGLGDTAMYLCATSSSTAPWDGYTFGSGTRLTVV.

The table lists this clone with a count of one. V usage is TRBV4-3 and J usage is TRBJ2-5; 8 bases match TRBD2. CDR1 LGHNA and CDR2 YSLEER come from the germline V gene. V was pared by 0 bases and J by 4 bases, with 7 bases of the junction left unmatched. The CDR3 runs 16 residues. CDR3 loop: CASSQDESGGAETQYF. DNA of the CDR3: TGCGCCAGCAGCCAAGATGAATCGGGGGGGGCAGAGACCCAGTACTTC.

J is TRBJ1-1 and V is TRBV30; no reliable D call. CDR3 length: 12 amino acids. Germline V CDR1 and CDR2: GTSNPN, SVGIG (reference sequence). V was trimmed by 2 bases and J by 5 bases, leaving 9 bases between them. CDR3 sequence: CAWSRTSTEAFF. The CDR3 DNA reads as TGTGCCTGGAGTCGGACGTCGACTGAAGCTTTCTTT.

The J gene is TRBJ1-2, the V gene TRBV29-1, with TRBD1 matching over 11 bases. Germline values: CDR1 SQVTM, CDR2 ANQGSEA. The CDR3 is made up of 14 amino acids. The junction had 11 bases not matched to a gene; V was cut back by 6 bases and J by 8 bases. The CDR3 nucleotides are TGCAGCGTCACCATCGGACAGGGGGCTCCAGGCTACACCTTC. Translating gives CSVTIGQGAPGYTF. Full variable domain (rest looked up from reference TRBV29-1 and TRBJ1-2): SAVISQKPSRDICQRGTSLTIQCQVDSQVTMMFWYRQQPGQSLTLIATANQGSEATYESGFVIDKFPISRPNLTFSTLTVSNMSPEDSSIYLCSVTIGQGAPGYTFGSGTRLTVV.

This clone came up a few times. This chain uses TRBV6-6 with TRBJ1-5, with 10 positions matching TRBD1. This CDR3 spans 15 amino acids. With V trimmed by 4 bases and J by 7 bases, 7 bases remained unmatched. The germline CDR1 and CDR2 sequences are MNHNY and SVGAGI (reference sequence). The DNA of the CDR3 is TGTGCCAGCAGTTGGACAGGGGGGCAAGACCAGCCCCAGCATTTT. Translated, it gives CASSWTGGQDQPQHF.

This clone occurred many times. The genes are TRBV4-1 and TRBJ2-1; 11 bases fit TRBD2. J lost 1 base, V lost 2 bases, and 7 bases had no gene match. The CDR3 consists of 18 residues. The germline V gene has CDR1 MGHRA and CDR2 YSYEKL. The CDR3 protein is CASSQPPRLAGSYNEQFF. The CDR3 nucleotides are TGCGCCAGCAGCCAACCTCCGCGACTAGCGGGGTCCTACAATGAGCAGTTCTTC.

This chain joins TRBV27 and TRBJ2-3; TRBD1 is a possible D gene (6 bases). The V and J ends lost 2 bases and 0 bases respectively, with 12 bases between them. The CDR3 runs 16 residues. Germline lookup yields CDR1 MNHEY and CDR2 SMNVEV (reference sequence). The CDR3 loop is CASSLMGRGSTDTQYF. The DNA of the CDR3 is TGTGCCAGCAGTTTAATGGGCAGGGGTAGCACAGATACGCAGTATTTT.

The rearrangement uses TRBV2 and TRBJ2-5; no clear D. The germline V gene has CDR1 SNHLY and CDR2 FYNNEI. This CDR3 has 13 residues. Trimming pared 3 bases from V and 2 bases from J, leaving 7 bases between. Here the CDR3 DNA reads TGTGCCAGCAGTGAGGGGATACAAGAGACCCAGTACTTC. Its protein product is CASSEGIQETQYF. The full variable domain, rest sourced from reference TRBV2 and TRBJ2-5, is EPEVTQTPSHQVTQMGQEVILRCVPISNHLYFYWYRQILGQKVEFLVSFYNNEISEKSEIFDDQFSVERPDGSNFTLKIRSTKLEDSAMYFCASSEGIQETQYFGPGTRLLVL.